The source of this TCR beta chain is a study of OX40 agonist ivuxolimab in advanced cancers. The overall study: Every patient in dose escalation had hepatocellular carcinoma, melanoma, renal cell or head and neck cancer. Findings and caveats of the study: CD4+ T cells averaged fewer expanded clones than CD8+ T cells.

TCRdb's copy holds only in-frame clones and misses some; the assay was immunoSEQ multiplex PCR. The table lists approximately 73,000 clones, around 90% of them singletons, with 10% to 15% in the top ten. Worth noting for this clone: Its cognate antigen is unknown.

Germline lookup yields CDR1 SGHRS and CDR2 YFSETQ. Trimming took 7 bases from V and 6 from J; bases not matched to a gene: 12. CDR3 size: 15 residues. The clonotype originates from an adult with an advanced solid tumor such as melanoma, head and neck, liver or kidney cancer. The material sequenced was CD4+ or CD8+ T cells sorted from blood, taken in a trial of the OX40 agonist ivuxolimab. The V and J genes are TRBV5-1 and TRBJ2-1, with 8 nucleotides matching TRBD2. CDR3 protein: CASSPESGSRNEQFF. The CDR3 bases are TGCGCCAGCTCCCCCGAGAGCGGGAGTCGCAATGAGCAGTTCTTC.